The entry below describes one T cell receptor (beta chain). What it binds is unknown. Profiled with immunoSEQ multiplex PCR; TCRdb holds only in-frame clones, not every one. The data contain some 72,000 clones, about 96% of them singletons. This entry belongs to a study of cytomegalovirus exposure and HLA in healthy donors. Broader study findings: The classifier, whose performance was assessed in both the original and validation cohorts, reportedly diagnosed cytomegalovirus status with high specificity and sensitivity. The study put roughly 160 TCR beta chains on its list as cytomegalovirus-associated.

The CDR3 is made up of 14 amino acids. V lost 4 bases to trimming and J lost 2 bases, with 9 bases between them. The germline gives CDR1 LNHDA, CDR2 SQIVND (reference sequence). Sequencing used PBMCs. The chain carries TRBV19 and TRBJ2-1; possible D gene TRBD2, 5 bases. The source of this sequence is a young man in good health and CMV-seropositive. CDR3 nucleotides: TGTGCCAGTAGTACCCCGACTACCTACAATGAGCAGTTCTTC. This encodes CASSTPTTYNEQFF.